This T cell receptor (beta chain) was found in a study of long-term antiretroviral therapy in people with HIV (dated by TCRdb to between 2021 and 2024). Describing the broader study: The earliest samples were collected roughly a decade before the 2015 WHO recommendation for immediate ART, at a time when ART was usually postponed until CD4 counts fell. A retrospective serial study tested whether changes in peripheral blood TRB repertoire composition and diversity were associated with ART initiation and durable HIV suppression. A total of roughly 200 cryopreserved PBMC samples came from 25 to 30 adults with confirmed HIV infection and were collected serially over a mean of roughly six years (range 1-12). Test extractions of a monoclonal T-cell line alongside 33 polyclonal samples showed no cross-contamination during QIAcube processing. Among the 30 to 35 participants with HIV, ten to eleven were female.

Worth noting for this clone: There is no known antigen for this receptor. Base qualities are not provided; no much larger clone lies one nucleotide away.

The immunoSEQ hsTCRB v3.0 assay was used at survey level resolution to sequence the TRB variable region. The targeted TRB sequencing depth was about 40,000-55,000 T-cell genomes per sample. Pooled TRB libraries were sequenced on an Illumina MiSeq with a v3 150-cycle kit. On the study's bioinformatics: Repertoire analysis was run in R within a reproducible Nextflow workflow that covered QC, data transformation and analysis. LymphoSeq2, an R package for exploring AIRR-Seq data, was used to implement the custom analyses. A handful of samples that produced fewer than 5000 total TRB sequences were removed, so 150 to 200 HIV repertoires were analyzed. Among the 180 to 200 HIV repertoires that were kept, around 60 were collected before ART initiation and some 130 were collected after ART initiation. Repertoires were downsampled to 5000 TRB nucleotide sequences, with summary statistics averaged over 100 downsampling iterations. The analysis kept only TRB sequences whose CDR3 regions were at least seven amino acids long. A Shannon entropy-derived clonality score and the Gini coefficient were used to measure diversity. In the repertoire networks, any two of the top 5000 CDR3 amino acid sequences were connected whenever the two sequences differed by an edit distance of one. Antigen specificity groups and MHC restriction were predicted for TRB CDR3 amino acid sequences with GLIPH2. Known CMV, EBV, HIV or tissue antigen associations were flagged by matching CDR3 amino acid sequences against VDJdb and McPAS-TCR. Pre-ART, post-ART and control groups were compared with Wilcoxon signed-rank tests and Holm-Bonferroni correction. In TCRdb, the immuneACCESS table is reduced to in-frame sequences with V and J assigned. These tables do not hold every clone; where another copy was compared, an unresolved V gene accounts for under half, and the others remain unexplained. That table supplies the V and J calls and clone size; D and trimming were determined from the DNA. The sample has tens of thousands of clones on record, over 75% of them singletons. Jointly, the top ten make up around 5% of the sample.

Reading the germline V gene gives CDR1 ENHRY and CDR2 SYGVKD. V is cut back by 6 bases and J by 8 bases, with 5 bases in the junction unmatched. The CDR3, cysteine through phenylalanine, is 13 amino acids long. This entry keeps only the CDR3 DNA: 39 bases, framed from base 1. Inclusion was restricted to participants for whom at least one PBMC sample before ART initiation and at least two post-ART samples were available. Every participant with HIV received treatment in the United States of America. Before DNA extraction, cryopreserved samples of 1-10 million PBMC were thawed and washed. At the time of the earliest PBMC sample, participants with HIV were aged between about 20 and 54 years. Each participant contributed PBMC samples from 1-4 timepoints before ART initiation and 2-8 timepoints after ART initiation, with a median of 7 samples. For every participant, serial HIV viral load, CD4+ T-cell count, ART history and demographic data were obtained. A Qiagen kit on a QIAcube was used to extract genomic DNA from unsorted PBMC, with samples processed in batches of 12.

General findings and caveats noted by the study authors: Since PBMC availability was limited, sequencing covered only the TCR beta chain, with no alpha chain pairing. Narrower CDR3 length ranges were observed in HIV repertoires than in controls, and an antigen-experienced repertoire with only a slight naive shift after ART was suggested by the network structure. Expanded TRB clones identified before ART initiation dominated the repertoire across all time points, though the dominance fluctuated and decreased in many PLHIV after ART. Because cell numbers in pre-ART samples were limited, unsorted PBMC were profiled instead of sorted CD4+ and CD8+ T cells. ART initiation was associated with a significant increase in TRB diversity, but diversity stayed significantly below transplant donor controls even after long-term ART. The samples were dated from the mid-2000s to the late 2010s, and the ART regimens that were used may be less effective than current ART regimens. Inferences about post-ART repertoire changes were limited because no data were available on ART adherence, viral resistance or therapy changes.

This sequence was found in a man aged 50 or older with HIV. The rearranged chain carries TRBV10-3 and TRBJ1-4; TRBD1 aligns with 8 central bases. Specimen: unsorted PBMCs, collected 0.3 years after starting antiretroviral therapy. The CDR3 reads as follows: CAIRQGAGEKLFF. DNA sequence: TGTGCCATCAGGCAGGGGGCAGGGGAAAAACTGTTTTTT.